This T cell receptor (beta chain) is drawn from a study of T cells after posttransplantation cyclophosphamide (TCRdb year 2016). Regarding the complete study: T cell repertoire reconstitution was tracked by TRB sequencing after myeloablative bone marrow transplantation in which posttransplantation cyclophosphamide was used as GVHD prophylaxis. Antigen receptor sequencing was done on samples from some 35 PTCy-treated patients and from approximately 17 related bone marrow donors of those patients. TRB sequencing was performed on blood from all 35 or so PTCy patients with 1-year posttransplant specimens. Up to roughly 3 additional blood samples from 2 to 5.2 years after transplant were also TRB-sequenced in 3 patients, as was pretransplant blood from several patients. Because TRA and TRB clonality correlated tightly in several samples, later TCR analyses were limited to TRB. Public TRB sequences were checked against a database of over 3,500 sequences associated with responses to pathogens, tumor antigens, self-antigens and alloantigens. Broader findings and caveats from the paper: The TRB repertoires of T cells infiltrating skin or the GI tract showed only limited overlap with the TRB repertoires found in blood. Donor-recipient similarity was low at 1-2 months but increased during the first year, and donor CD8+ memory clones often dominated later blood repertoires. Across 45 or so patients, recipient CMV seropositivity and CMV reactivation were highly associated with TRB clonality; PTCy diversity was similar to CNI/methotrexate controls.

CDR1 and CDR2, looked up from the germline V gene, are ENHRY and SYGVKD. V was cut back by 4 bases and J by 0 bases, leaving a gap of 16 bases between them. The CDR3 numbers 17 residues from cysteine through phenylalanine. The DNA shown is the 51-base CDR3, in frame from base 1. Genomic DNA was the input for TRB sequencing, which was run either with the immunoSEQ assay at survey resolution or with the hsTCRB kit. For the original study's pipeline: The immunoSEQ software handled the initial read processing, while the LymphoSeq R package was used for the repertoire analyses. Clonality was computed as 1 minus normalized Shannon entropy; Gini coefficient was also calculated for each TRB dataset. To infer phenotypes in unsorted samples, TRB sequences from sorted subsets of the recipient or donor were mapped onto the unsorted samples of the same recipient. As stored in TCRdb, this immuneACCESS dataset retains in-frame rearrangements with V and J assigned. A fraction of the clones does not appear; measured against another copy, unresolved V genes explain less than half of the discrepancy, and the remainder lacks a known reason. The V and J calls and clone size are taken from that table; D and trimming were inferred from the DNA. Across this sample, thousands of clones were tabulated and none appeared just once. Roughly a tenth of the sample comes from the top ten.

What the treatment or condition label conveys for this sample: high-dose cyclophosphamide on days +3 and +4 as single-agent GVHD prophylaxis. Patients in the PTCy group got busulfan and fludarabine conditioning, a marrow graft from a related or unrelated donor, and cyclophosphamide on days +3 and +4. The PTCy-treated patients were drawn from a prospective, multi-institutional clinical trial. Peripheral blood and bone marrow mononuclear cells were isolated by Ficoll-Hypaque density centrifugation and were cryopreserved. The sample holds many counts of this clone. Its cognate antigen has yet to be identified. Nothing much larger sits one base from this clone, and base qualities are not available.

The TCR comes from a female patient aged 50-60 years who received an allogeneic stem cell transplant from a related donor, was CMV-positive, and had no GVHD. In patients who had a transplant, some T cells may come from the graft donor. The V and J segments used are TRBV10-3 and TRBJ1-3; TRBD1 might be the D gene, on 6 matching bases. Sample: PBMCs, taken after allogeneic stem cell transplant with posttransplant cyclophosphamide. The base sequence is TGTGCCATCAGTGGGTCCTACGACAGGTTCTCTGGAAACACCATATATTTT. This sequence encodes CAISGSYDRFSGNTIYF.